The next 18 T cell receptor beta chains were all read from a single sample in a study of metastatic and nonmetastatic thyroid tumors. MiXCR was used by TCRdb to re-call the PCR reads. Among about 40,000 clones listed, 11% were seen once. No patient received treatment before thyroid surgery. Sequencing input: blood. The receptors shown here come from a female donor with papillary thyroid cancer or a benign thyroid nodule (not recorded which). Some clones in this sample may be carry-over from other donors' samples.

The table lists this clone with many counts. This chain links TRBV12-3 or TRBV12-4 with TRBJ2-1; 10 bases map to TRBD2. V gave up 1 base and J gave up 7 bases; unmatched junction bases: 7. CDR3 size: 16 residues. The CDR3 coding sequence is TGTGCCAGCAGTTTAGGAAGCGGGAGGGCTAGGAATGAGCAGTTCTTC. Translation: CASSLGSGRARNEQFF.

This clone was recorded at least ten times. This chain joins TRBV10-1 and TRBJ1-1; TRBD1 matches at 9 bases. V shed 5 bases, J shed 4 bases, and the junction held 5 bases outside the gene matches. The V gene's germline CDR1 is WNHNN and CDR2 SYGVQD (reference sequence). The CDR3 is 14 amino acids. The CDR3 DNA follows: TGCGCCAGCAGTCGCGACAGGGGGGGCACTGAAGCTTTCTTT. Translating gives CASSRDRGGTEAFF.

This clone was detected ten times or more. V gene TRBV11-3 combines with J gene TRBJ1-1, with D possibly being TRBD1 (5 bases). CDR1 SGHNT and CDR2 YENEEA come from the germline V gene. The CDR3 length is 14 residues. Trimming removed 3 bases from V and 2 bases from J, with 10 bases in between. The chain's CDR3 is CASSFHQGNTEAFF. DNA of the CDR3: TGTGCCAGCAGCTTCCATCAGGGAAACACTGAAGCTTTCTTT. The full variable domain, completed using reference TRBV11-3 and TRBJ1-1, is EAGVVQSPRYKIIEKKQPVAFWCNPISGHNTLYWYLQNLGQGPELLIRYENEEAVDDSQLPKDRFSAERLKGVDSTLKIQPAELGDSAVYLCASSFHQGNTEAFFGQGTRLTVV.

This clone was picked up many times. The gene calls are TRBV6-1 and TRBJ1-1; no clear D gene. CDR1 is MNHNS, CDR2 SASEGT, per germline. V lost 6 bases and J 5 bases, leaving 7 bases between the germline ends. This CDR3 spans 11 amino acids. The CDR3 protein is CASSPRTEAFF. CDR3 DNA sequence: TGTGCCAGCAGCCCCAGGACTGAAGCTTTCTTT.

In its sample, this clone was seen many times. The genes are TRBV2 and TRBJ2-7; the match to TRBD2 covers 9 bases. The CDR3 extends over 15 amino acids. Losses at the gene ends were 7 bases for V and 0 bases for J; bases not matched to a gene: 7. Per the germline V gene, CDR1 is SNHLY and CDR2 is FYNNEI. The CDR3 DNA reads TGTGCCAGCATCAAACTAGCGGGTAACTCCTACGAGCAGTACTTC. This sequence encodes CASIKLAGNSYEQYF. Full variable domain (remainder filled in from reference TRBV2 and TRBJ2-7): EPEVTQTPSHQVTQMGQEVILRCVPISNHLYFYWYRQILGQKVEFLVSFYNNEISEKSEIFDDQFSVERPDGSNFTLKIRSTKLEDSAMYFCASIKLAGNSYEQYFGPGTRLTVT.

This clone showed up many times. The genes are TRBV9 and TRBJ1-2; no clear D. V shed 0 bases and J shed 8 bases, with 17 bases lying between them. The length of the CDR3 is 15 residues. CDR1 is SGDLS, CDR2 YYNGEE, per germline. The CDR3 loop is CASSVAPGGEGGYTF. CDR3 coding DNA: TGTGCCAGCAGCGTAGCCCCGGGTGGAGAAGGGGGCTACACCTTC.

This clone was counted at least ten times. V is TRBV6-1 and J is TRBJ2-7; 13 nucleotides agree with TRBD2. The CDR3 covers 15 residues. Unmatched junction bases numbered 7, after V lost 4 bases and J lost 7 bases. Germline assignment: CDR1 MNHNS and CDR2 SASEGT. The CDR3 reads CASSVWTSGSREQYF. The CDR3 DNA reads as TGTGCCAGCAGTGTATGGACTAGCGGGAGCCGGGAGCAGTACTTC.

This clone has at least ten counts. V and J are TRBV6-2 or TRBV6-3 and TRBJ2-5; TRBD1 is a possible D gene (6 bases). Germline lookup yields CDR1 MNHEY and CDR2 SVGEGT. V was shortened by 4 bases and J by 5 bases, with 11 bases between the two germline ends. The CDR3 is made up of 13 amino acids. The CDR3 DNA reads as TGTGCCAGCAGTTGGCATGGGGGCGAGACCCAGTACTTC. The encoded protein is CASSWHGGETQYF.

Many counts were recorded for this clone. The chain couples TRBV13 to TRBJ2-5, with 7 bases identical to TRBD2. The CDR3 sequence is 14 residues long. CDR1 and CDR2 from the germline V gene are PRHDT and FYEKMQ (reference sequence). Germline trimming cut 5 bases from V and 2 bases from J; bases unmatched to any gene: 5. CDR3: CASSRRGGQETQYF. The CDR3 DNA sequence: TGTGCCAGCAGCCGACGGGGAGGGCAAGAGACCCAGTACTTC.

This clone was recorded at least ten times. This sequence joins TRBV20-1 and TRBJ2-1, with 9 nucleotides matching TRBD1. V shed 5 bases and J 5 bases; nucleotides not matched to a gene: 10. From germline, CDR1 is DFQATT and CDR2 SNEGSKA (reference sequence). The CDR3 loop spans 15 amino acids. The DNA for the CDR3 is TGCAGTGCTCCCGGGACAGGGAGGTTTGACAATGAGCAGTTCTTC. It translates to CSAPGTGRFDNEQFF.

This clone has just a few counts. The chain employs TRBV6-1 and TRBJ2-7, with no clear D. CDR3 size: 13 residues. Trimming pared 2 bases from V and 1 base from J, leaving 6 bases between. The germline V gene has CDR1 MNHNS and CDR2 SASEGT. Here the CDR3 DNA reads TGTGCCAGCAGTGAATCGCCATCCTACGAGCAGTACTTC. It specifies CASSESPSYEQYF.

This clone was seen ten or more times. V usage is TRBV27 and J usage is TRBJ2-7; the D is unclear. V lost 0 bases and J lost 3, with 6 bases in between. CDR3 length equals 13 residues. Germline loops: CDR1 MNHEY, CDR2 SMNVEV (reference sequence). CDR3 sequence: CASSLSAYYEQYF. DNA for the CDR3: TGTGCCAGCAGTTTATCAGCCTACTACGAGCAGTACTTC.

The sample holds many counts of this clone. The chain combines TRBV6-1 with TRBJ1-3; D ambiguous. This CDR3 comprises 14 residues. Between the trimmed V and J ends, which lost 7 bases and 4 bases, there was a span of 14 bases. Germline loops: CDR1 MNHNS, CDR2 SASEGT. In nucleotides, the CDR3 is TGTGCCAGCAAAGACCCGGACGCAGGAAACACCATATATTTT. Its protein is CASKDPDAGNTIYF.

The genes are TRBV18 and TRBJ1-1; D gene ambiguous. The germline V gene encodes CDR1 KGHSH and CDR2 LQKENI. V was trimmed by 2 bases and J by 11 bases, leaving 15 bases between them. This CDR3 contains 13 residues. CDR3 nucleotide sequence: TGTGCCAGCTCACCAGCCGACACCCGGTGGGCTTTCTTT. Its protein product is CASSPADTRWAFF.

The sample holds a few counts of this clone. The V and J genes are TRBV28 and TRBJ2-7; D is possibly TRBD1 or TRBD2 (5 bases each). Germline V gives CDR1 MDHEN, CDR2 SYDVKM. The CDR3 runs to 15 residues. The V end lost 3 bases, the J end lost 3 bases, and 15 bases lay between the germline ends. Written as DNA, the CDR3 is TGTGCCAGCAGTTTCTTGAGCGGACAAATCTACGAGCAGTACTTC. Its protein product is CASSFLSGQIYEQYF.

In its sample, this clone was seen many times. The chain has TRBV10-3 and TRBJ2-5, with 7 bases matching TRBD2. Germline V lookup: CDR1 ENHRY, CDR2 SYGVKD. This CDR3 spans 16 amino acids. With V trimmed by 0 bases and J by 5 bases, 9 bases remained unmatched. Here the CDR3 reads CAISESGGRAGETQYF. In DNA, the CDR3 is TGTGCCATCAGTGAGTCTGGGGGGAGGGCCGGCGAGACCCAGTACTTC.

This clone came up many times. The chain carries TRBV20-1 and TRBJ2-5; D ambiguous. CDR3 length equals 13 residues. CDR1 DFQATT and CDR2 SNEGSKA come from the germline V gene (reference sequence). Trimming took off 0 bases at V and 5 bases at J, with 10 bases between the two ends. CDR3 bases: TGCAGTGCTAGAGATCCTGTAGGTGAGACCCAGTACTTC. This encodes CSARDPVGETQYF.

In regard to this clone: A much larger clone differs from this one at a single base, so this may be a read error. Because the CDR3's place on the DNA is in doubt, the DNA is left out and the CDR3 is given as listed by TCRdb. This sample also contains other DNA sequences that code for the same CDR3. The chain carries TRBV29-1 and TRBJ2-6; the table's D call, TRBD1, has no DNA check behind it. Germline loops: CDR1 SQVTM, CDR2 ANQGSEA. The CDR3 region is 15 residues in length, termini included. The CDR3 loop is CSVGTGISGANVLTF.